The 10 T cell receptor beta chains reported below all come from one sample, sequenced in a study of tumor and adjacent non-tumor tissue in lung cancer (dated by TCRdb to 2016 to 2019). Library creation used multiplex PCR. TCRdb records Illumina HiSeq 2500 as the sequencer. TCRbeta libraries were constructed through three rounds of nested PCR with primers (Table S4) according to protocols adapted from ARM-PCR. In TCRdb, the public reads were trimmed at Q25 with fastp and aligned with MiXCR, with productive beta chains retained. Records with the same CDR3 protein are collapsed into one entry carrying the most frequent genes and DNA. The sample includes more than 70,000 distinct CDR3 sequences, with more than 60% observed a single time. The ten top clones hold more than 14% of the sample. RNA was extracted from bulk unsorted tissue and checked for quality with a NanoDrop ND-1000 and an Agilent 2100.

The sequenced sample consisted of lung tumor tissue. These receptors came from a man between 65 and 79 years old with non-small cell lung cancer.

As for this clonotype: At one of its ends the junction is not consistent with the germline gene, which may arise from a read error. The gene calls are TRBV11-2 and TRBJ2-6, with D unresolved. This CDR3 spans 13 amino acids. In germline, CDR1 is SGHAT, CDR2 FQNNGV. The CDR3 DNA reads TGTGCCAGTCGGACCTCTGGGGTCAACTTCCTGACTTTC. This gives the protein CASRTSGVNFLTF.

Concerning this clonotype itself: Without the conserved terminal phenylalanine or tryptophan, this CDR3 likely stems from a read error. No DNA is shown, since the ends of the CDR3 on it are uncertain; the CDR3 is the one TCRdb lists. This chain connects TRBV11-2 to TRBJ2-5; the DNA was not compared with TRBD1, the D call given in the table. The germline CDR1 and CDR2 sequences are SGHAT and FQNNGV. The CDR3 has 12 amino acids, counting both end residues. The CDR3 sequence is CASSLANTGPYL.

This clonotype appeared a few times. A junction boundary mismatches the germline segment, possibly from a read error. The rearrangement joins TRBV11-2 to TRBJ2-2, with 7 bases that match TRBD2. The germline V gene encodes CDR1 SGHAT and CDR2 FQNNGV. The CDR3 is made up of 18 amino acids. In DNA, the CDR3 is TGTGCCAGCGGCTTAGCGACGGGGAGGGGTCCTAACACCGGGGAGCTGTTTTTT. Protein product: CASGLATGRGPNTGELFF.

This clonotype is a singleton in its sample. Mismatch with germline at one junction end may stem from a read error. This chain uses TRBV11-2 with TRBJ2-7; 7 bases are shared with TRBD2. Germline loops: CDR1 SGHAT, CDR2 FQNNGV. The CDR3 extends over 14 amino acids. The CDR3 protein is CASSTGLGTYEQYF. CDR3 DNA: TGTGCCAGCAGCACCGGACTAGGCACCTACGAGCAGTATTTC.

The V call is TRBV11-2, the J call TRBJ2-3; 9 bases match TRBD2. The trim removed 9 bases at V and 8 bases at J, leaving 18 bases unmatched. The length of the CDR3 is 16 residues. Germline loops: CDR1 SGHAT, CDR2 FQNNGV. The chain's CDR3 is CASSRPIAGAAGTQYF. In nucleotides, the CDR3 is TGTGCCAGTAGCCGACCGATAGCGGGGGCGGCAGGTACGCAGTATTTT.

Here the CDR3 DNA reads TGTACCAACAGTTTAGGGGGACCTAACACCGGGGAGCTGTTTTTT. Translation: CTNSLGGPNTGELFF. This rearrangement joins TRBV12-3 or TRBV12-4 to TRBJ2-2; D perhaps matches TRBD1 (6 bases). This CDR3 spans 15 amino acids.

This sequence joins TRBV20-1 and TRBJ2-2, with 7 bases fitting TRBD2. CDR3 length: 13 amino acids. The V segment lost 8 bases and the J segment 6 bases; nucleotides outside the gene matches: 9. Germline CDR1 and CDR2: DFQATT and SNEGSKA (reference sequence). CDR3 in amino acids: CSTPGGGAGELFF. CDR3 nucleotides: TGCAGTACTCCGGGGGGTGGGGCCGGGGAGCTGTTTTTT.

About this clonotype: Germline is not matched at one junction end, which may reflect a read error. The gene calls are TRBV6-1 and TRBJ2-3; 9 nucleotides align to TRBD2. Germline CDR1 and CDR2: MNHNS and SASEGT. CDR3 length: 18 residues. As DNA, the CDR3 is TGTGCCAGCAGTATCCGGACTAGCGAGTTCTCTAACACATATACGCAGTATTTT. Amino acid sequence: CASSIRTSEFSNTYTQYF.

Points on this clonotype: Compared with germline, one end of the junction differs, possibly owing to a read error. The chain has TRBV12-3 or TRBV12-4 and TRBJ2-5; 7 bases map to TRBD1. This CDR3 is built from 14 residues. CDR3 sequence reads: CASCERTGKETQCF. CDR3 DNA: TGTGCCAGCTGTGAACGGACAGGAAAGGAGACCCAGTGCTTC.

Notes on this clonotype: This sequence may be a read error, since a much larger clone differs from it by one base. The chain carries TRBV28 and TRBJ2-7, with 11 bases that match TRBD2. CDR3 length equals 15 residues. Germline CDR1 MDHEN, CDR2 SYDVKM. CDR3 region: CASSSDSGGEDEEYF. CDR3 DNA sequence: TGTGCCAGCAGCTCAGATAGCGGGGGGGAGGACGAGGAGTACTTC. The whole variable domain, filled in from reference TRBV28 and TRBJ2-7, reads DVKVTQSSRYLVKRTGEKVFLECVQDMDHENMFWYRQDPGLGLRLIYFSYDVKMKEKGDIPEGYSVSREKKERFSLILESASTNQTSMYLCASSSDSGGEDEEYFGPGTRLTVT.